The 17 T cell receptor beta chains below come from one sample, sequenced in a study of cytomegalovirus exposure and HLA in healthy donors. Assay: immunoSEQ multiplex PCR; the TCRdb copy retains only in-frame clones and omits some. The sample consists of 150,000 to 180,000 clones, just over 85% of them appearing once. Sample: PBMCs. Receptors originate from a human donor in good health.

This clone is a singleton in its sample. The rearrangement links TRBV4-1 to TRBJ2-3; TRBD2 might be the D (6 bases). The CDR3 runs to 17 residues. V lost 1 base and J lost 0, with 14 bases in between. Per germline, CDR1 MGHRA and CDR2 YSYEKL. CDR3 nucleotides: TGCGCCAGCAGCCAAGGGGTCTTTGCGGGGAGCACAGATACGCAGTATTTT. As protein: CASSQGVFAGSTDTQYF.

The chain carries TRBV19 and TRBJ1-2; 7 bases line up with TRBD1. The V gene's germline CDR1 is LNHDA and CDR2 SQIVND (reference sequence). Germline trimming cut 1 base from V and 2 bases from J; bases unmatched to any gene: 4. The CDR3 is made up of 15 amino acids. The CDR3 DNA reads as TGTGCCAGTAGTATAGGGGACAGTTCAAACTATGGCTACACCTTC. It codes for CASSIGDSSNYGYTF.

The gene calls are TRBV2 and TRBJ2-1; TRBD1 matches 7 bases. The V and J ends lost 9 bases and 6 bases, in that order; junction bases with no gene match: 14. CDR1 and CDR2 (germline): SNHLY, FYNNEI. The CDR3 runs 15 residues. The CDR3 sequence: CARQTGRLMGNEQFF. CDR3 bases: TGTGCCAGACAGACAGGGCGCCTAATGGGCAATGAGCAGTTCTTC.

The chain uses TRBV28 and TRBJ2-7, with 10 bases matching TRBD2. Germline V gene data show CDR1 as MDHEN and CDR2 as SYDVKM. The CDR3 has 17 amino acids. V dropped 2 bases and J dropped 1; count of bases not matched to a gene: 8. CDR3 DNA sequence: TGTGCCAGCAGTTTACCCCGTAGCGGGAGGACTTCCTACGAGCAGTACTTC. As protein: CASSLPRSGRTSYEQYF.

The chain is built from TRBV5-1 and TRBJ2-7; TRBD1 matches at 8 bases. The CDR3 length is 15 residues. With 4 bases clipped from V and 0 bases from J, the junction kept 6 bases outside the gene matches. Germline V gene lookup returns CDR1 SGHRS and CDR2 YFSETQ. CDR3 in DNA: TGCGCCAGCAGCCGGACAGGGCAAGACTCCTACGAGCAGTACTTC. It encodes CASSRTGQDSYEQYF.

CDR3: CSLGQGPGNEQFF. CDR3 in DNA: TGCAGCCTCGGACAGGGACCGGGGAATGAGCAGTTCTTC. The chain employs TRBV29-1 and TRBJ2-1; TRBD1 aligns across 8 bases. The CDR3 consists of 13 residues. Germline V gene lookup returns CDR1 SQVTM and CDR2 ANQGSEA. V lost 8 bases and J lost 7; bases outside the gene matches: 10.

This clone has just one count. This chain links TRBV2 with TRBJ2-5, with 7 bases fitting TRBD2. This CDR3 contains 14 residues. The germline V gene encodes CDR1 SNHLY and CDR2 FYNNEI. V lost 8 bases to trimming and J lost 4 bases; unmatched junction nucleotides: 10. CDR3 protein: CASHLRGLVETQYF. In DNA form, the CDR3 reads TGTGCCAGCCATTTGCGGGGGTTGGTAGAGACCCAGTACTTC.

This chain uses TRBV9 with TRBJ2-7; TRBD2 is a possible D gene (7 bases). Germline V lookup: CDR1 SGDLS, CDR2 YYNGEE. The CDR3 runs 13 residues. The V gene lost 0 bases and the J gene lost 7 bases, with 11 bases spanning the gap. DNA of the CDR3: TGTGCCAGCAGCGTAGACGGGGGGCAGGAGCAGTACTTC. Translating it yields CASSVDGGQEQYF.

The chain uses TRBV5-1 and TRBJ1-1, with D perhaps matching TRBD1 (6 bases). CDR1 and CDR2 (germline): SGHRS, YFSETQ. The CDR3 has 13 amino acids. V lost 4 bases and J 8 bases, leaving 15 bases between the germline ends. Written as DNA, the CDR3 is TGCGCCAGCAGCGGGGGCCCGACCGTAGAAGCTTTCTTT. It is translated as CASSGGPTVEAFF.

The gene calls are TRBV2 and TRBJ2-1; 11 bases line up with TRBD2. The CDR3 contains 15 residues. Germline-derived CDR1 and CDR2 are SNHLY and FYNNEI. The junction had 5 bases not matched to a gene; V was cut back by 4 bases and J by 6 bases. The CDR3 DNA is TGTGCCAGCAGTGCTAGCGGGGGGTCGGCCAATGAGCAGTTCTTC. This translates into CASSASGGSANEQFF. The full variable domain, in which reference TRBV2 and TRBJ2-1 provide the parts outside the CDR3, is EPEVTQTPSHQVTQMGQEVILRCVPISNHLYFYWYRQILGQKVEFLVSFYNNEISEKSEIFDDQFSVERPDGSNFTLKIRSTKLEDSAMYFCASSASGGSANEQFFGPGTRLTVL.

This clone was detected many times. In DNA form, the CDR3 reads TGTGCCAGCAGACATGGGACAGGGGTGAACACCGGGGAGCTGTTTTTT. Translated: CASRHGTGVNTGELFF. The V and J genes are TRBV2 and TRBJ2-2; TRBD1 aligns across 10 bases. CDR3 length: 16 amino acids. CDR1 and CDR2 (germline): SNHLY, FYNNEI. After removal of 6 bases from V and 1 base from J, the junction contained 5 bases not matched to a gene. The whole variable domain, remainder taken from reference TRBV2 and TRBJ2-2, is EPEVTQTPSHQVTQMGQEVILRCVPISNHLYFYWYRQILGQKVEFLVSFYNNEISEKSEIFDDQFSVERPDGSNFTLKIRSTKLEDSAMYFCASRHGTGVNTGELFFGEGSRLTVL.

The J gene is TRBJ2-5, the V gene TRBV5-1, with a tentative D call TRBD1 (5 bases). Germline V CDR1 and CDR2: SGHRS, YFSETQ. The CDR3 spans 15 residues. Deletions cut 4 bases from V and 7 bases from J, with 20 bases between. CDR3 amino acids: CASSVQVGPLGTQYF. CDR3 DNA sequence: TGCGCCAGCAGCGTACAGGTCGGCCCATTGGGGACCCAGTACTTC.

This sequence joins TRBV4-3 and TRBJ1-1; D unresolved. V gave up 3 bases and J gave up 0 bases, with 20 bases separating them. CDR3 length: 18 residues. CDR1 is LGHNA and CDR2 is YSLEER in the germline V gene. The CDR3 sequence: CASSHSTDIPFLNTEAFF. CDR3 DNA: TGCGCCAGCAGCCATTCCACAGATATTCCCTTCTTGAACACTGAAGCTTTCTTT.

The count of this clone is one. The J gene is TRBJ2-1, the V gene TRBV6-1, with 7 positions matching TRBD1. The germline CDR1 and CDR2 sequences are MNHNS and SASEGT. V gave up 6 bases and J gave up 10 bases; unmatched junction bases: 3. CDR3 length: 11 residues. The CDR3 nucleotides read TGTGCCAGCAGGAAACAGGGGGAGCAGTTCTTC. Protein: CASRKQGEQFF.

The rearrangement joins TRBV2 to TRBJ1-3; D is unresolved. Germline-derived CDR1 and CDR2 are SNHLY and FYNNEI. V lost 8 bases and J 4 bases, leaving 15 bases between the germline ends. The CDR3 runs to 14 residues. The CDR3 region has the DNA TGTGCCAGCTCGCGTGCTGGCGGCGGAAACACCATATATTTT. Encoded protein: CASSRAGGGNTIYF.

CDR3 coding DNA: TGTGCCAGCAGCCGATTACTGACAGGGGCCTACGAGCAGTACTTC. This codes for CASSRLLTGAYEQYF. V gene TRBV7-2 combines with J gene TRBJ2-7; 8 nucleotides agree with TRBD1. The J segment lost 2 bases and the V segment lost 5 bases, leaving 8 bases of the junction unmatched. Germline CDR1 is SGHTA and CDR2 is FQGNSA. The CDR3 spans 15 residues.

The rearrangement uses TRBV18 and TRBJ2-5; D remains unclear. Germline CDR1 reads KGHSH; CDR2 reads LQKENI. The CDR3 sequence is 13 residues long. Trimming took 3 bases from V and 4 from J, leaving 9 bases between them. CDR3 in amino acids: CASSPLTGETQYF. CDR3 DNA sequence: TGTGCCAGCTCACCGCTGACTGGAGAGACCCAGTACTTC.